The next 8 T cell receptor beta chains were all read from a single sample in a study of Tregs in tolerant kidney transplant recipients. Method: immunoSEQ multiplex PCR; TCRdb's copy keeps in-frame clones and lacks some. The table has around 50,000 clones, around 88% seen once. Sequenced sample: CD4+ T cells from blood. The receptors originated from a human donor in good health.

V usage is TRBV5-1 and J usage is TRBJ2-2; D may be TRBD2 (6 bases). The CDR3 has 14 residues. Trimming took 5 bases from V and 6 from J, leaving 14 bases between them. The germline V gene has CDR1 SGHRS and CDR2 YFSETQ. CDR3 loop: CASRRDLTAGELFF. DNA of the CDR3: TGCGCCAGCAGGCGGGACCTCACCGCCGGGGAGCTGTTTTTT.

This chain links TRBV28 with TRBJ2-1; D remains unclear. Germline V gene sequence: CDR1 MDHEN, CDR2 SYDVKM. V lost 4 bases and J lost 0, with 7 bases in between. The CDR3 is made up of 14 amino acids. The CDR3 sequence is CASSSRGSYNEQFF. The CDR3 DNA is TGTGCCAGCAGTTCCCGTGGCTCCTACAATGAGCAGTTCTTC. Using reference TRBV28 and TRBJ2-1 for the parts outside the CDR3, the full variable domain is DVKVTQSSRYLVKRTGEKVFLECVQDMDHENMFWYRQDPGLGLRLIYFSYDVKMKEKGDIPEGYSVSREKKERFSLILESASTNQTSMYLCASSSRGSYNEQFFGPGTRLTVL.

The V and J genes are TRBV2 and TRBJ1-3; D remains unclear. This CDR3 comprises 14 residues. The V end lost 5 bases, the J end lost 0 bases, and 8 bases lay between the germline ends. Germline V gives CDR1 SNHLY, CDR2 FYNNEI. CDR3 DNA sequence: TGTGCCAGCAGTAAGGAAACCTCTGGAAACACCATATATTTT. It encodes CASSKETSGNTIYF.

In this sample, this clone is medium-sized. The rearrangement links TRBV5-5 to TRBJ1-3, with unresolved D. Trimming shortened V by 0 bases and J by 0 bases, and 7 bases separated the two germline ends. The CDR3 runs 15 residues. Germline V gives CDR1 SGHKS, CDR2 YYEKEE (reference sequence). The CDR3 reads CASSLDPGSGNTIYF. The CDR3, as DNA: TGTGCCAGCAGCTTGGACCCAGGCTCTGGAAACACCATATATTTT. Using reference TRBV5-5 and TRBJ1-3 for the parts outside the CDR3, the full variable domain is DAGVTQSPTHLIKTRGQQVTLRCSPISGHKSVSWYQQVLGQGPQFIFQYYEKEERGRGNFPDRFSARQFPNYSSELNVNALLLGDSALYLCASSLDPGSGNTIYFGEGSWLTVV.

The chain carries TRBV6-5 and TRBJ1-2, with D uncertain. The CDR3 has 14 amino acids. The germline gives CDR1 MNHEY, CDR2 SVGAGI. Trimming cost V 0 bases and J 5 bases, with 10 bases left between them. The CDR3 here is CASSYSPVDYGYTF. CDR3 bases: TGTGCCAGCAGTTACTCCCCGGTCGATTATGGCTACACCTTC.

V and J are TRBV4-2 and TRBJ1-5, with a tentative D call TRBD1 (5 bases). From germline, CDR1 is LGHNA and CDR2 YNFKEQ. This CDR3 comprises 14 residues. Trimming shortened V by 6 bases and J by 6 bases, and 15 bases separated the two germline ends. The CDR3 loop reads CASSVQGSSQPQHF. CDR3 in DNA: TGTGCCAGCAGTGTTCAGGGTAGTAGTCAGCCCCAGCATTTT.

The chain employs TRBV5-5 and TRBJ2-1; 9 nucleotides align to TRBD1. V shed 4 bases, J shed 3 bases, and the junction held 14 bases outside the gene matches. This CDR3 region has 18 residues. Looked up from germline, CDR1 is SGHKS and CDR2 is YYEKEE (reference sequence). The DNA of the CDR3 is TGTGCCAGCAGCACGTCTGAAGGGACAGGGAGCTTCTACAATGAGCAGTTCTTC. This translates into CASSTSEGTGSFYNEQFF.

The rearrangement uses TRBV5-1 and TRBJ1-2, with 7 positions matching TRBD1. Germline V gene data show CDR1 as SGHRS and CDR2 as YFSETQ. The CDR3 consists of 17 residues. Trimming removed 0 bases from V and 2 bases from J; junction bases left unmatched: 10. The CDR3 here is CASSLGSLRGPNYGYTF. CDR3 DNA: TGCGCCAGCAGCTTGGGATCGCTAAGGGGGCCCAACTATGGCTACACCTTC.